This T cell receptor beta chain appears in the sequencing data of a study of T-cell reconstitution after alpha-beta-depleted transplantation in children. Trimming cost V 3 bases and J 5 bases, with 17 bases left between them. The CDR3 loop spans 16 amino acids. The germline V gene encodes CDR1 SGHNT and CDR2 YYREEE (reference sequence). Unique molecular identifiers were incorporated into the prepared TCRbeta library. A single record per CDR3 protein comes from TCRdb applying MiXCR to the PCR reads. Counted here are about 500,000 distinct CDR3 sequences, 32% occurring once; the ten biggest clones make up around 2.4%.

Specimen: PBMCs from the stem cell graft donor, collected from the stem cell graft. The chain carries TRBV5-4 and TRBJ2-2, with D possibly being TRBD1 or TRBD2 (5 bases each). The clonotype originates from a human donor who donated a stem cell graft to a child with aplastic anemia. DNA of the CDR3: TGTGCCAGCAGCTCAGGAACTAAGGGACGGACCGGGGAGCTGTTTTTT. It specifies CASSSGTKGRTGELFF.